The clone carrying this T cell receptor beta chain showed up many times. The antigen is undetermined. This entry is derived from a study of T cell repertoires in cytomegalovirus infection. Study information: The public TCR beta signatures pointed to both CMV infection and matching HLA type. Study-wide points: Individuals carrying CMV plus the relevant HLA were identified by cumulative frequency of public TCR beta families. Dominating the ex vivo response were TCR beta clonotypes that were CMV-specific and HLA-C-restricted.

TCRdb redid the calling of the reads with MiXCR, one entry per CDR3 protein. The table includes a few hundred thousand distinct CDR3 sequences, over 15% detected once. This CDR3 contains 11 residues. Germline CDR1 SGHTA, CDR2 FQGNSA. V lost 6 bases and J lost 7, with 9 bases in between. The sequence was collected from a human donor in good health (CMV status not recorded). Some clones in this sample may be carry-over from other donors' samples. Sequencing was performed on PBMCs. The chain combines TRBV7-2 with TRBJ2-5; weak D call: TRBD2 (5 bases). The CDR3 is CASSQAGTQYF. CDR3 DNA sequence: TGTGCCAGCAGTCAGGCGGGGACCCAGTACTTC. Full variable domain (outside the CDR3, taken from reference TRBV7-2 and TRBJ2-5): GAGVSQSPSNKVTEKGKDVELRCDPISGHTALYWYRQSLGQGLEFLIYFQGNSAPDKSGLPSDRFSAERTGGSVSTLTIQRTQQEDSAVYLCASSQAGTQYFGPGTRLLVL.